This T cell receptor beta chain is drawn from a study of CD8+CD57+ T cells in acquired aplastic anemia. Background on the study: The sorted CD4+ and CD8+ cells yielded an average around 3.2 ug of DNA.

Both TCR beta VDJ combination and CDR3 sequence profiling were carried out. Genomic DNA was the template for this profiling. MiXCR was run by TCRdb on the reads, yielding one entry per CDR3 protein. The sample yields 100,000 to 120,000 distinct CDR3 sequences, around 50% seen once. This CDR3 has 15 residues. CDR1 and CDR2 (germline): WNHNN, SYGVQD (reference sequence). The V and J ends lost 5 bases and 7 bases, in that order; junction bases with no gene match: 8. Sequenced: sorted CD4+, CD8+, or CD8+CD57+ T cells (not recorded which) from PBMCs. This rearrangement joins TRBV10-1 to TRBJ2-1, with 10 bases fitting TRBD1. This sequence originates from a human donor in good health, serving as a control. CDR3 DNA: TGCGCCAGCAGTAGGACAGGGGGGGTCCTAAATGAGCAGTTCTTC. It is translated as CASSRTGGVLNEQFF.